Listed here are 10 T cell receptor beta chains from one sample, sequenced in a study of response to subunit inactivated influenza vaccine. TCRdb re-analysed the RT-PCR reads in MiXCR, keeping a single row per CDR3 protein. The table shows around 850,000 distinct CDR3 sequences, with less than 20% occurring only once. Sequencing used PBMCs from blood, obtained 5 to 6 days after vaccination. Receptor source: a man aged 50 to 59 who received an inactivated influenza vaccine.

This chain links TRBV27 with TRBJ2-2; the D gene is possibly TRBD2 (5 bases). The CDR3 totals 14 residues. Germline CDR1 and CDR2: MNHEY and SMNVEV (reference sequence). V was shortened by 6 bases and J by 2 bases, with 10 bases between the two germline ends. The CDR3 loop reads CASRRAANTGELFF. The CDR3 DNA is TGTGCCAGCAGGAGAGCGGCAAACACCGGGGAGCTGTTTTTT.

In its sample, this clonotype was seen many times. This chain connects TRBV6-5 to TRBJ2-5; 12 bases align to TRBD1. CDR1 and CDR2 (germline): MNHEY, SVGAGI. The CDR3 has 15 residues. Trimming at V came to 2 bases and at J to 4 bases, leaving 2 bases not matched to a gene. The chain's CDR3 is CASSYGTGGGETQYF. The CDR3 nucleotides read TGTGCCAGCAGTTACGGGACAGGGGGCGGAGAGACCCAGTACTTC.

The rearrangement joins TRBV20-1 to TRBJ2-1, with D possibly being TRBD1 or TRBD2 (5 bases each). This CDR3 is built from 15 residues. V was pared by 3 bases and J by 4 bases, with 16 bases between. Per germline, CDR1 DFQATT and CDR2 SNEGSKA (reference sequence). CDR3 region: CSASNIGAGYNEQFF. For the CDR3, the DNA is TGCAGTGCTAGTAACATCGGGGCCGGGTACAATGAGCAGTTCTTC.

There are a few counts of this clonotype. The CDR3 reads CASSLVLAVQETQYF. DNA for the CDR3: TGTGCCAGCAGCTTAGTTCTAGCAGTACAAGAGACCCAGTACTTC. This chain connects TRBV7-9 to TRBJ2-5, with D perhaps matching TRBD2 (5 bases). CDR1 SEHNR and CDR2 FQNEAQ come from the germline V gene (reference sequence). The V gene lost 1 base and the J gene lost 2 bases, with 11 bases spanning the gap. CDR3 length: 15 residues.

This clonotype was seen a handful of times. The chain uses TRBV5-1 and TRBJ2-1; 14 positions match TRBD2. The J segment lost 0 bases and the V segment lost 4 bases, leaving 6 bases of the junction unmatched. Germline CDR1 is SGHRS and CDR2 is YFSETQ. This CDR3 comprises 18 residues. DNA for the CDR3: TGCGCCAGCAGCAGACTAGCGGGGGGGCCTGGCTCCTACAATGAGCAGTTCTTC. This codes for CASSRLAGGPGSYNEQFF.

The rearrangement uses TRBV30 and TRBJ1-1, with D tentatively TRBD1 (5 bases). The germline V and J ends were trimmed by 1 base and 8 bases, with 20 bases remaining between them. Germline V gene sequence: CDR1 GTSNPN, CDR2 SVGIG (reference sequence). This CDR3 is 15 amino acids long. In nucleotides, the CDR3 is TGTGCCTGGAGTGGTGATCCACTAGGGACGGCGGAAGCTTTCTTT. Residues: CAWSGDPLGTAEAFF.

J is TRBJ2-3 and V is TRBV20-1; no reliable D call. V was shortened by 6 bases and J by 0 bases, with 7 bases between the two germline ends. The CDR3 has 12 residues. The germline gives CDR1 DFQATT, CDR2 SNEGSKA (reference sequence). The CDR3 nucleotides are TGCAGTGCCCCCCCCAGCACAGATACGCAGTATTTT. Protein sequence: CSAPPSTDTQYF.

The chain couples TRBV20-1 to TRBJ1-1, with D unresolved. This CDR3 has 15 amino acids. CDR1 is DFQATT and CDR2 is SNEGSKA in the germline V gene (reference sequence). Trimming stripped 0 bases from V and 1 base from J, with 12 bases between. The CDR3 DNA reads TGCAGTGCTAGAGAGAGACGGACCTGGAACACTGAAGCTTTCTTT. Protein sequence: CSARERRTWNTEAFF.

This clonotype was found a few times. This rearrangement joins TRBV18 to TRBJ1-5; D unresolved. V lost 3 bases, J lost 4 bases, and 10 bases lay in between. The CDR3 is 14 amino acids. The germline gives CDR1 KGHSH, CDR2 LQKENI. CDR3 bases: TGTGCCAGCTCACCCGCGGATCAGAATCAGCCCCAGCATTTT. Residues: CASSPADQNQPQHF.

This clonotype was detected only a few times. This sequence joins TRBV2 and TRBJ2-5, with 8 bases matching TRBD1. Losses at the gene ends were 4 bases for V and 0 bases for J; bases not matched to a gene: 1. This CDR3 contains 14 residues. The germline V gene encodes CDR1 SNHLY and CDR2 FYNNEI. The CDR3 region is CASSGDRYQETQYF. The DNA of the CDR3 is TGTGCCAGCAGTGGGGACAGGTACCAAGAGACCCAGTACTTC. The variable domain in full, with the rest retrieved from reference TRBV2 and TRBJ2-5, is EPEVTQTPSHQVTQMGQEVILRCVPISNHLYFYWYRQILGQKVEFLVSFYNNEISEKSEIFDDQFSVERPDGSNFTLKIRSTKLEDSAMYFCASSGDRYQETQYFGPGTRLLVL.